Below are 23 T cell receptor beta chains sequenced from a single sample in a study of blood T cell repertoires in COVID-19. The table came from immunoSEQ multiplex PCR; TCRdb's copy has only in-frame clones and leaves some out. The data contain around 60,000 clones, roughly 90% of them singletons. Sequenced material: peripheral blood. The receptor source for this set is a woman aged 60-70 years with active COVID-19.

The chain links TRBV20-1 to TRBJ2-5, with D perhaps matching TRBD2 (6 bases). Per germline, CDR1 DFQATT and CDR2 SNEGSKA (reference sequence). Trimming took 5 bases from V and 7 from J, leaving 11 bases between them. The CDR3 extends over 11 amino acids. The CDR3 bases are TGCAGTGCTCGCCCCGGGGGGACCCAGTACTTC. This encodes CSARPGGTQYF.

The gene calls are TRBV7-3 and TRBJ2-5, with 7 bases identical to TRBD2. The CDR3 spans 15 residues. Looked up from germline, CDR1 is SGHTA and CDR2 is FQGTGA. J was trimmed by 1 base and V by 1 base; bases with no gene match: 3. The CDR3 coding sequence is TGTGCCAGCAGCTTAAGGGGGACTACCCAAGAGACCCAGTACTTC. Translating gives CASSLRGTTQETQYF.

The rearrangement joins TRBV4-2 to TRBJ2-3; weak D call: TRBD1 (5 bases). V gave up 5 bases and J gave up 6 bases, with 12 bases separating them. Germline CDR1 LGHNA, CDR2 YNFKEQ. The CDR3 is made up of 13 amino acids. CDR3: CASSDSSSDTQYF. CDR3 bases: TGTGCCAGCAGCGACAGTTCCTCGGATACGCAGTATTTT.

The chain has TRBV3-1 (or the pseudogene TRBV3-2) and TRBJ2-2; D gene uncertain. Germline-derived CDR1 and CDR2 are LGHDT and YNNKEL (reference sequence). V was shortened by 1 base and J by 16 bases, with 10 bases between the two germline ends. The CDR3 runs 11 residues. CDR3 nucleotide sequence: TGTGCCAGCAGCCAAGGGCCTTCGTCGTTTTTT. Amino acids: CASSQGPSSFF.

The V gene is TRBV13, the J gene TRBJ2-3; TRBD2 aligns across 10 bases. CDR3 length equals 16 residues. CDR1 and CDR2 (germline): PRHDT, FYEKMQ (reference sequence). V lost 4 bases, J lost 3 bases, and 7 bases stayed unmatched. The DNA for the CDR3 is TGTGCCAGCAGCTGGAAGCGGGGGGGGCCAACAGATACGCAGTATTTT. Translation: CASSWKRGGPTDTQYF.

V and J are TRBV10-3 and TRBJ2-1, with D perhaps matching TRBD1 (6 bases). The CDR3 extends over 14 amino acids. Deletions cut 11 bases from V and 0 bases from J, with 14 bases between. Germline lookup yields CDR1 ENHRY and CDR2 SYGVKD. CDR3 in amino acids: CASAGTSSYNEQFF. The CDR3 region has the DNA TGTGCCTCTGCAGGGACAAGCTCCTACAATGAGCAGTTCTTC.

The chain uses TRBV7-9 and TRBJ2-5, with D possibly being TRBD1 (6 bases). The CDR3 loop spans 11 amino acids. The ends were cut back, 5 bases at V and 5 bases at J, with 6 bases in the middle. The germline V gene encodes CDR1 SEHNR and CDR2 FQNEAQ (reference sequence). CDR3 nucleotide sequence: TGTGCCAGCAGCACAGGGGAGACCCAGTACTTC. Its translation is CASSTGETQYF.

V is TRBV12-3 or TRBV12-4 and J is TRBJ2-2, with unresolved D. V was pared by 6 bases and J by 5 bases, with 10 bases between. The CDR3 consists of 13 residues. Here the CDR3 reads CASSQRRTGELFF. CDR3 in DNA: TGTGCCAGCAGCCAAAGGCGGACCGGGGAGCTGTTTTTT.

The gene calls are TRBV5-4 and TRBJ1-2; TRBD1 agrees at 7 bases. The ends lost 0 bases at V and 4 bases at J; junction bases unmatched: 9. The germline gives CDR1 SGHNT, CDR2 YYREEE (reference sequence). This CDR3 is 16 amino acids long. The DNA of the CDR3 is TGTGCCAGCAGCTTGGATGCGACAGGGATCGGCTATGGCTACACCTTC. This codes for CASSLDATGIGYGYTF. Filled out from reference TRBV5-4 and TRBJ1-2, the complete variable domain reads ETGVTQSPTHLIKTRGQQVTLRCSSQSGHNTVSWYQQALGQGPQFIFQYYREEENGRGNFPPRFSGLQFPNYSSELNVNALELDDSALYLCASSLDATGIGYGYTFGSGTRLTVV.

Note on this clone: The same CDR3 arises from other DNA sequences in this sample as well. The chain links TRBV4-2 to TRBJ1-2, with no clear D. There are 15 residues in the CDR3. Germline V gene lookup returns CDR1 LGHNA and CDR2 YNFKEQ. Trimming cost V 6 bases and J 4 bases, with 18 bases left between them. The CDR3 loop is CASRPTQEASYGYTF. CDR3 nucleotides: TGTGCCAGCAGGCCCACCCAAGAGGCCTCCTATGGCTACACCTTC.

This clone was counted between two and nine times. V gene TRBV3-1 (or the pseudogene TRBV3-2) combines with J gene TRBJ1-2, with 9 positions matching TRBD1. Trimming at V came to 1 base and at J to 6 bases, leaving 0 bases not matched to a gene. CDR3 length: 13 amino acids. CDR1 and CDR2 (germline): LGHDT, YNNKEL (reference sequence). CDR3 sequence: CASSQGQGDGYTF. The CDR3 nucleotides are TGTGCCAGCAGCCAAGGACAGGGGGATGGCTACACCTTC.

This sequence joins TRBV7-2 and TRBJ2-1; D is ambiguous. Trimming left V 2 bases short and J 7 bases short, with 15 bases between. Germline V gene data show CDR1 as SGHTA and CDR2 as FQGNSA. The CDR3 sequence is 15 residues long. The CDR3 coding sequence is TGTGCCAGCAGCTTACCCAACTCCGCATATAATGAGCAGTTCTTC. Translating gives CASSLPNSAYNEQFF.

The chain employs TRBV19 and TRBJ1-1, with D hard to call. The germline CDR1 and CDR2 sequences are LNHDA and SQIVND (reference sequence). Trimming took 5 bases from V and 0 from J, leaving 10 bases between them. This CDR3 is built from 14 residues. CDR3 nucleotide sequence: TGTGCCAGTAGTGTCACAGTGATGAACACTGAAGCTTTCTTT. Amino acid sequence: CASSVTVMNTEAFF.

The V call is TRBV3-1 (or the pseudogene TRBV3-2), the J call TRBJ2-3; D perhaps matches TRBD2 (6 bases). CDR3 length equals 15 residues. Deletions cut 4 bases from V and 6 bases from J, with 17 bases between. The germline gives CDR1 LGHDT, CDR2 YNNKEL (reference sequence). CDR3 nucleotides: TGTGCCAGCAGCCGTGTTGGGGGAAGCGGGGATACGCAGTATTTT. It is translated as CASSRVGGSGDTQYF.

The chain couples TRBV4-2 to TRBJ1-4; no reliable D call. Trimming removed 1 base from V and 8 bases from J, with 8 bases in between. This CDR3 region has 13 residues. The germline CDR1 and CDR2 sequences are LGHNA and YNFKEQ. CDR3 sequence reads: CASSQARGEKLFF. CDR3 in DNA: TGTGCCAGCAGCCAAGCCCGGGGAGAAAAACTGTTTTTT.

The chain recombines TRBV7-2 with TRBJ2-5, with D perhaps matching TRBD1 (6 bases). CDR1 and CDR2 (germline): SGHTA, FQGNSA. V gave up 4 bases and J gave up 5 bases, with 23 bases separating them. This CDR3 comprises 17 residues. CDR3 residues: CASSWPESGEWGETQYF. CDR3 nucleotide sequence: TGTGCCAGCAGCTGGCCAGAATCAGGGGAATGGGGTGAGACCCAGTACTTC.

V usage is TRBV6-2 or TRBV6-3 and J usage is TRBJ2-7, with D perhaps TRBD2 (6 bases). CDR1 is MNHEY and CDR2 is SVGEGT in the germline V gene. This CDR3 spans 14 amino acids. V lost 5 bases to trimming and J lost 3 bases, with 14 bases between them. The CDR3 bases are TGTGCCAGCAGTGCGGCGGGCGGGGACTACGAGCAGTACTTC. Translating it yields CASSAAGGDYEQYF.

J is TRBJ1-1 and V is TRBV27; D remains unclear. CDR1 is MNHEY, CDR2 SMNVEV, per germline (reference sequence). This CDR3 is built from 14 residues. V was trimmed by 8 bases and J by 5 bases, leaving 18 bases between them. The CDR3: CASPSPGERTEAFF. CDR3 bases: TGTGCCAGCCCGAGCCCCGGGGAGAGGACTGAAGCTTTCTTT.

CDR3 sequence (DNA): TGTGCCAGCAGCTCCGGACAGGGGGAGGCTGGGGAGCTGTTTTTT. Translation gives CASSSGQGEAGELFF. V usage is TRBV5-4 and J usage is TRBJ2-2; 10 bases are shared with TRBD1. V was clipped by 3 bases and J by 8 bases; unmatched bases: 7. Germline loops: CDR1 SGHNT, CDR2 YYREEE (reference sequence). This CDR3 region has 15 residues.

This chain links TRBV6-5 with TRBJ1-2; D perhaps matches TRBD1 (6 bases). CDR3 size: 14 residues. Germline V lookup: CDR1 MNHEY, CDR2 SVGAGI. Between the trimmed V and J ends, which lost 6 bases and 2 bases, there was a span of 13 bases. CDR3 amino acids: CASSVITGNYGYTF. DNA for the CDR3: TGTGCCAGCAGCGTCATAACAGGGAACTATGGCTACACCTTC.

This rearrangement joins TRBV3-1 (or the pseudogene TRBV3-2) to TRBJ2-1, with 12 nucleotides matching TRBD2. The germline CDR1 and CDR2 sequences are LGHDT and YNNKEL (reference sequence). With V trimmed by 1 base and J by 10 bases, 8 bases remained unmatched. This CDR3 spans 16 amino acids. The CDR3 DNA reads as TGTGCCAGCAGCCAAGTCGGGCTAGCGGGGGGGCGCGAGCAGTTCTTC. Translating gives CASSQVGLAGGREQFF.

The V and J genes are TRBV7-3 and TRBJ2-3, with D possibly being TRBD2 (5 bases). Trimming stripped 5 bases from V and 4 bases from J, with 10 bases between. Germline values: CDR1 SGHTA, CDR2 FQGTGA. CDR3 length equals 13 residues. The CDR3, as DNA: TGTGCCAGCAGCCCCCGGGGAGCAGATACGCAGTATTTT. This sequence encodes CASSPRGADTQYF.

The rearrangement uses TRBV5-6 and TRBJ2-1, with 7 nucleotides matching TRBD1. Germline V CDR1 and CDR2: SGHDT, YYEEEE. The CDR3 loop spans 17 amino acids. V shed 2 bases, J shed 4 bases, and the junction held 12 bases outside the gene matches. The CDR3 nucleotides read TGTGCCAGCAGCTTCTACAGGGGCCGCGGGTTTTACAATGAGCAGTTCTTC. Translated: CASSFYRGRGFYNEQFF.